This TCR beta chain was captured by sequencing in a study of identical twins. Regarding the study as a whole: Zero-insertion analyses were open to partial confounding by invariant MAIT and iNKT cells. Less excess twin sharing appeared in beta out-of-frame sequences. Donors were not followed over many years; analysis was cross-sectional.

As concerns this clonotype: What it binds is unknown.

Per germline, CDR1 LNHNV and CDR2 YYDKDF (reference sequence). The CDR3 contains 13 residues. With 6 bases removed from V and 0 bases from J, the gap between germline ends came to 8 bases. From the 5' RACE reads, TCRdb called clonotypes with MiXCR, one entry per CDR3 protein. Of 600,000 to 800,000 distinct CDR3 sequences listed, over 20% are singletons. The sample also formed part of further work on T cells expressing NK-cell markers. That source notes: Repertoire data for TCR beta were derived from sorted T cells (CD3+CD56+NKG2C+, CD3+CD56+NKG2C- and CD3+CD56-NKG2C+).

This TCR was recovered from a woman between 18 and 29 years old in good health. This chain uses TRBV15 with TRBJ2-5, with D hard to call. Sample: PBMCs. The CDR3 protein is CATRPSNQETQYF. For the CDR3, the DNA is TGTGCCACCAGGCCGAGTAACCAAGAGACCCAGTACTTC.